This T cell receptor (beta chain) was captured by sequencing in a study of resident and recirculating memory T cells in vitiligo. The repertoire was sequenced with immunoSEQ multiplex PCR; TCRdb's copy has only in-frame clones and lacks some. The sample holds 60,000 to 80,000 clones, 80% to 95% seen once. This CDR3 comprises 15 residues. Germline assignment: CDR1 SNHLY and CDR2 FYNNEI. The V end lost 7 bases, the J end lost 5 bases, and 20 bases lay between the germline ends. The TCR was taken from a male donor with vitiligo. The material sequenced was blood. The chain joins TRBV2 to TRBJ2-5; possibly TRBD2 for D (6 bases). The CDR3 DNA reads TGTGCCAGCAAGCCGCGGCTGGAGGGCGGGGAGACCCAGTACTTC. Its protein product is CASKPRLEGGETQYF.